Listed below are T cell receptor beta chains from one sample, sequenced in a study of tumor and adjacent non-tumor tissue in lung cancer. Each CDR3 protein gets one entry after TCRdb re-called the multiplex PCR reads with MiXCR. The table includes 65,000 to 80,000 distinct CDR3 sequences, roughly 73% detected once. Sequences were obtained from lung tumor tissue. These receptors originate from a man in his fifties or sixties with non-small cell lung cancer. The CDR3 runs from the conserved cysteine through the conserved F or W. A D gene is named only where the DNA matches it firmly. Only part of the rows carry a size: once, few, many, or a class if the clone is expanded.

d_call: TRBD2
j_call: TRBJ2-5
v_call: TRBV14
clone_size: NA
cdr3_nt: TGTGCCGGCAGCCGTTGGACTAGCGGGACGCAAGAGACCCAGTACTTC
cdr3_aa: CAGSRWTSGTQETQYF

d_call: TRBD2
j_call: TRBJ2-5
v_call: TRBV11-3
clone_size: NA
cdr3_nt: TGTGTCTGCAGCCCTAGCGGGGCCGGGGAGACCGAGTACTTC
cdr3_aa: CVCSPSGAGETEYF

d_call: NA
j_call: TRBJ2-3
v_call: TRBV5-1
clone_size: NA
cdr3_nt: TGCGCCAGCAGCGGGAGGTCGGGATCAGATACGCAGTATTTT
cdr3_aa: CASSGRSGSDTQYF

d_call: NA
j_call: TRBJ1-5
v_call: TRBV13
clone_size: NA
cdr3_nt: TGTGCAAGCAGCTTAGCGAGACAGAACACAGACACGCAGCATTTT
cdr3_aa: CASSLARQNTDTQHF

d_call: TRBD1
j_call: TRBJ2-7
v_call: TRBV20-1
clone_size: once
cdr3_nt: TGCGGTGCGGCCGGGACAGGGATTTTATACGAGCAGTACTTC
cdr3_aa: CGAAGTGILYEQYF

d_call: NA
j_call: TRBJ2-2
v_call: TRBV6-5
clone_size: NA
cdr3_nt: TGTGTCAGCAGTGGAGTGGGGGGTAACACCGGGGAGCTGTTTTTT
cdr3_aa: CVSSGVGGNTGELFF

d_call: TRBD2
j_call: TRBJ2-2
v_call: TRBV7-3
clone_size: NA
cdr3_nt: TGTGCCAGCAGCTCCTTAGCGGGAGGACGAACCGGGGAGCCGTTTTTT
cdr3_aa: CASSSLAGGRTGEPFF

d_call: NA
j_call: TRBJ1-2
v_call: TRBV29-1
clone_size: NA
cdr3_nt: TGTAGCGTTGACCGGGAAAGCGACTACACCTTC
cdr3_aa: CSVDRESDYTF

d_call: NA
j_call: TRBJ1-5
v_call: TRBV20-1
clone_size: many
cdr3_nt: TGCAGTGCTCCTCCGGGGCAGAGCAATCAGCCCCAGCATTTT
cdr3_aa: CSAPPGQSNQPQHF

d_call: NA
j_call: TRBJ2-3
v_call: TRBV6-6
clone_size: NA
cdr3_nt: TGTGCCAGCGGTTACGGGGGGCTTACGCAGTATTTT
cdr3_aa: CASGYGGLTQYF

d_call: NA
j_call: TRBJ2-3
v_call: TRBV20-1
clone_size: few
cdr3_nt: TGCAGTGTTACCGCTAGCACAGATACACAGTATTTT
cdr3_aa: CSVTASTDTQYF

d_call: NA
j_call: TRBJ1-1
v_call: TRBV29-1
clone_size: NA
cdr3_nt: TGCTGCTTAAAAGAGGGGAGGACTGTAGATTTCTTT
cdr3_aa: CCLKEGRTVDFF

d_call: NA
j_call: TRBJ2-7
v_call: TRBV29-1
clone_size: NA
cdr3_nt: TGCAGCGGATCCCCGGTGGGCTACGAGCAATACTTC
cdr3_aa: CSGSPVGYEQYF

d_call: NA
j_call: TRBJ2-5
v_call: TRBV10-2
clone_size: once
cdr3_nt: TGCGCCAGCAGCGTGATGGACCAAGAGACACAGTACTTC
cdr3_aa: CASSVMDQETQYF

d_call: NA
j_call: TRBJ1-1
v_call: TRBV6-5
clone_size: NA
cdr3_nt: TGTGCCAGCAGTTACTCAATGCAGGCTGAAACTGAAGCTTTCTTT
cdr3_aa: CASSYSMQAETEAFF

d_call: NA
j_call: TRBJ2-5
v_call: TRBV20-1
clone_size: NA
cdr3_nt: TGCAATGCTAGGGATCCCCCATTTGCGGGGGAGACCCAGTACTTC
cdr3_aa: CNARDPPFAGETQYF

d_call: NA
j_call: TRBJ1-1
v_call: TRBV30
clone_size: many
cdr3_nt: TGTGCCTGGAGCCGGACGGCAGGACGAGCTTTCTTT
cdr3_aa: CAWSRTAGRAFF

d_call: NA
j_call: TRBJ2-1
v_call: TRBV20-1
clone_size: NA
cdr3_nt: TGCAATGCTATTGGCAATGGGCAGTTCTTC
cdr3_aa: CNAIGNGQFF

d_call: TRBD2
j_call: TRBJ2-7
v_call: TRBV20-1
clone_size: NA
cdr3_nt: TGCGGTACTAGAGTGGCTAGCGGGCTAATGGGCGAGCAATACTTC
cdr3_aa: CGTRVASGLMGEQYF

d_call: NA
j_call: TRBJ2-1
v_call: TRBV20-1
clone_size: NA
cdr3_nt: TGCAGAGCTAGTATGGGGGGCGAGCAGTTCTTC
cdr3_aa: CRASMGGEQFF

d_call: TRBD1
j_call: TRBJ2-2
v_call: TRBV20-1
clone_size: NA
cdr3_nt: TGCTATGCTGGGACAGGGAGGTTCGGGGAGCTGTTTTTT
cdr3_aa: CYAGTGRFGELFF

d_call: NA
j_call: TRBJ2-7
v_call: TRBV29-1
clone_size: few
cdr3_nt: TGTAGCGTTGTGTCGTTGGACTACGGGCAGTACTTC
cdr3_aa: CSVVSLDYGQYF

d_call: NA
j_call: TRBJ2-2
v_call: TRBV29-1
clone_size: NA
cdr3_nt: TGCAGCGTTGGGTCCAGCGTTTACACCGGGAAGCTGTCTTTT
cdr3_aa: CSVGSSVYTGKLSF

d_call: NA
j_call: TRBJ2-1
v_call: TRBV6-5
clone_size: NA
cdr3_nt: TGTGCCAGCAGTTACTCGTCACTGCGGGAAAACTACAATGAGAAGTTCTTC
cdr3_aa: CASSYSSLRENYNEKFF

d_call: TRBD1
j_call: TRBJ1-5
v_call: TRBV5-6
clone_size: many
cdr3_nt: TGTGCCAGCAGCTTGGGTATGGGACAGGGGAATCAGCCCCAGCATTTT
cdr3_aa: CASSLGMGQGNQPQHF

d_call: NA
j_call: TRBJ2-5
v_call: TRBV6-6
clone_size: once
cdr3_nt: TGTGCCAGCCGAGCAGGGGTGGAAGAGACACACTACTTC
cdr3_aa: CASRAGVEETHYF

d_call: TRBD2
j_call: TRBJ2-1
v_call: TRBV20-1
clone_size: once
cdr3_nt: TGTAATGCTTCGCACCGCGGGAGAACCTACAATGAGCAGTTCTTC
cdr3_aa: CNASHRGRTYNEQFF

d_call: NA
j_call: TRBJ2-2
v_call: TRBV29-1
clone_size: NA
cdr3_nt: TGTAGCACGGAGGGGGATAACACCGGGGAGCTGTTTTTT
cdr3_aa: CSTEGDNTGELFF

d_call: TRBD2
j_call: TRBJ2-2
v_call: TRBV7-9
clone_size: few
cdr3_nt: TGTGCCAGCAGCCCGGGACTAGCCTACACCGGGGAGCTGTTTTTT
cdr3_aa: CASSPGLAYTGELFF

d_call: NA
j_call: TRBJ2-5
v_call: TRBV20-1
clone_size: once
cdr3_nt: TGCAGTGCTAGGACTAACGGGAATCAAGAGACCCAGTACTTC
cdr3_aa: CSARTNGNQETQYF

d_call: NA
j_call: TRBJ2-7
v_call: TRBV7-8
clone_size: many
cdr3_nt: TGTGCCAGCAGCTTTCAAGGGCACGAGCAGTACTTC
cdr3_aa: CASSFQGHEQYF

d_call: TRBD2
j_call: TRBJ2-3
v_call: TRBV10-3
clone_size: many
cdr3_nt: TGTGCCATCAAGACTAGCGACACAGATACGCAGTATTTT
cdr3_aa: CAIKTSDTDTQYF

d_call: NA
j_call: TRBJ1-1
v_call: TRBV30
clone_size: many
cdr3_nt: TGTGCCTGGGCACTGAACACTGAAGCTTTCTTT
cdr3_aa: CAWALNTEAFF

d_call: NA
j_call: TRBJ2-1
v_call: TRBV20-1
clone_size: NA
cdr3_nt: TGCAGTGCTAATTCTTTCCGAGACCCCACCTACAATGAGGAGTTCTTC
cdr3_aa: CSANSFRDPTYNEEFF

d_call: TRBD1
j_call: TRBJ2-5
v_call: TRBV5-5
clone_size: NA
cdr3_nt: TGTGCCAGCAGATTGGTGCCGGGACAGGAGACCCAGTACTTC
cdr3_aa: CASRLVPGQETQYF

d_call: TRBD2
j_call: TRBJ2-1
v_call: TRBV20-1
clone_size: NA
cdr3_nt: TGCAGTACCCGCAGAGGACTAGAGGGACTCAATGAGCGGTTCTTC
cdr3_aa: CSTRRGLEGLNERFF

d_call: NA
j_call: TRBJ2-3
v_call: TRBV5-1
clone_size: many
cdr3_nt: TGCGCCAGCAGCTTGGCGGGACTTGGCACAGATACGCAGTATTTT
cdr3_aa: CASSLAGLGTDTQYF

d_call: TRBD1
j_call: TRBJ1-4
v_call: TRBV5-5
clone_size: NA
cdr3_nt: TGTGCCAGCAACTGGGGACAGGGGTCCCCGAAACTGTTTTTT
cdr3_aa: CASNWGQGSPKLFF

d_call: NA
j_call: TRBJ2-1
v_call: TRBV20-1
clone_size: NA
cdr3_nt: TGCAGTGCTAGAGGTGGACTAACGGGAAGGTGGGATGGGCAGTTCTTC
cdr3_aa: CSARGGLTGRWDGQFF